These T cell receptor beta chains were read from a single sample in a study of T cells in Graves' hyperthyroidism and ophthalmopathy. TCRdb reprocessed the multiplex PCR reads via MiXCR and lists one record per CDR3 protein. The data contain tens of thousands of distinct CDR3 sequences, about 50% of them singletons. Material for sequencing was blood. These receptors all stem from a woman in her forties or fifties with Graves' hyperthyroidism that later progressed to Graves' ophthalmopathy. The CDR3 runs from the conserved cysteine through the conserved F or W. The D gene is left open where the match is weak. Where a row states a size, it is once, few, many or the class of an expanded clone; other rows omit it.

TRBJ2-1,NA,TRBV29-1,TRBD2,CSFLAGGPVGQFF,TGCAGCTTCTTAGCGGGAGGGCCGGTCGGGCAGTTCTTC
TRBJ2-3,NA,TRBV7-8,NA,CASSPHRKDTQYF,TGTGCCAGCAGCCCGCACAGAAAAGATACGCAGTATTTT
TRBJ2-5,medium-sized,TRBV7-9,NA,CASSFQETQYF,TGTGCCAGCAGCTTCCAAGAGACCCAGTACTTC
TRBJ2-7,NA,TRBV4-1,NA,CASSFYICSASSSGAYEQYF,NA
TRBJ2-1,many,TRBV6-1,TRBD2,CASSELAGAYNEQFF,TGTGCCAGCAGTGAACTAGCGGGAGCCTACAATGAGCAGTTCTTC
TRBJ2-1,many,TRBV5-1,TRBD2,CASRTSGSRGNEQFF,TGCGCCAGCAGAACTAGCGGGAGCCGAGGCAATGAGCAGTTCTTC
TRBJ2-1,NA,TRBV6-1,NA,CASSGQFF,TGTGCCAGCAGTGGGCAGTTCTTC
TRBJ2-5,NA,TRBV7-2,NA,CASSVIGASGTQYF,TGTGCCAGCAGCGTAATCGGGGCGTCGGGGACCCAGTATTTC
TRBJ2-7,many,TRBV27,TRBD2,CASVMLGAGGKYEQYF,TGTGCCAGCGTGATGTTGGGAGCGGGAGGAAAATACGAGCAGTACTTC
TRBJ1-2,many,TRBV6-5,TRBD1,CASSYLTGVHGYTF,TGTGCCAGCAGTTACTTAACAGGGGTCCATGGCTACACCTTC
TRBJ1-6,medium-sized,TRBV2,TRBD1,CASSGVAGGSSPLHF,TGTGCCAGCAGTGGAGTAGCAGGGGGTAGTTCACCCCTCCACTTT
TRBJ2-5,many,TRBV11-3,NA,CASTKAGGRWETQYF,TGTGCCAGCACCAAAGCAGGGGGGCGATGGGAGACCCAGTACTTC
TRBJ2-3,NA,TRBV10-1,NA,CASSESRLGGMDTQYF,TGCGCCAGCAGTGAGTCGAGATTGGGTGGCATGGATACGCAGTATTTT
TRBJ1-4,NA,TRBV27,NA,CASSLGFGRLEKLFF,TGTGCCAGCAGTTTAGGTTTTGGGCGATTAGAAAAACTGTTTTTT
TRBJ1-5,many,TRBV7-6,NA,CASSALKGENSNQPQHF,TGTGCCAGCAGCGCGCTCAAAGGGGAGAATAGCAATCAGCCCCAGCATTTT
TRBJ2-3,medium-sized,TRBV7-2,TRBD2,CASSAHKTSGSTDTQYF,TGTGCCAGCAGCGCACATAAGACTAGCGGGAGCACAGATACGCAGTATTTT
TRBJ2-7,NA,TRBV12-3/TRBV12-4,TRBD2,CASKLSGTSGSSAQYF,TGTGCCAGCAAATTATCCGGGACTAGCGGGAGTAGTGCGCAGTACTTC
TRBJ2-2,NA,TRBV28,TRBD2,CASIQLAGAVTGELFF,TGTGCCAGCATCCAACTAGCGGGAGCGGTCACCGGGGAGCTGTTTTTT
TRBJ1-2,many,TRBV5-6,NA,CASSPGQPYGYTF,TGTGCCAGCAGCCCGGGACAACCTTATGGCTACACCTTC
TRBJ2-2,medium-sized,TRBV7-7,NA,CASSPSGTNTGELFF,TGTGCTAGCAGCCCGAGCGGTACGAACACCGGGGAGCTGTTTTTT
TRBJ1-2,many,TRBV4-1,NA,CASSQGTVYGYTF,TGCGCCAGCAGCCAAGGGACGGTCTATGGCTACACCTTC
TRBJ2-7,medium-sized,TRBV20-1,NA,CSARGGVTYEQYF,TGCAGTGCAAGAGGGGGGGTGACCTACGAGCAGTACTTC
TRBJ1-5,many,TRBV11-2,NA,CASSPDRYSNQPQHF,TGTGCCAGCAGTCCAGACAGGTATAGCAATCAGCCCCAGCATTTT
TRBJ1-2,NA,TRBV2,NA,CASSFYICSATGGWYNYGYTF,NA
TRBJ1-4,medium-sized,TRBV20-1,NA,CSARPSEGEKLFF,TGCAGTGCTAGACCCAGCGAGGGTGAAAAACTGTTTTTT
TRBJ1-4,NA,TRBV7-9,TRBD1,CASSPGQGEKLFF,TGTGCCAGCAGCCCAGGACAGGGTGAAAAACTGTTTTTT
TRBJ2-7,NA,TRBV7-6,NA,CASSRSTGTYEQYF,TGTGCCAGCAGCCGATCGACGGGCACCTACGAGCAGTACTTC
TRBJ2-2,NA,TRBV18,NA,CASSPGSKTGELFF,TGTGCCAGCTCACCCGGTAGCAAAACCGGGGAGCTGTTTTTT
TRBJ2-1,many,TRBV15,NA,CATSRDTWGTGIHNEQFF,TGTGCCACCAGCAGAGATACCTGGGGAACAGGGATCCACAATGAGCAGTTCTTC
TRBJ2-7,once,TRBV9,NA,CASSDSDGYEQYF,TGTGCCAGCAGCGACTCGGACGGCTACGAGCAGTACTTC
TRBJ1-1,many,TRBV11-2,NA,CASSYDPASFGAFF,TGTGCCAGCAGCTACGACCCTGCTTCGTTTGGAGCTTTCTTT
TRBJ2-2,many,TRBV7-3,NA,CASSFGFSGELFF,TGTGCCAGCAGTTTTGGTTTCTCCGGGGAGCTGTTTTTT
TRBJ1-2,NA,TRBV5-6,NA,CASSMATANYGYTF,TGTGCCAGCAGCATGGCAACGGCAAACTATGGCTACACCTTC
TRBJ2-3,many,TRBV5-1,NA,CASSLGISSVADTQYF,TGCGCCAGCAGCTTGGGGATTAGTAGCGTGGCAGATACGCAGTATTTT
TRBJ2-3,NA,TRBV6-1,NA,CASSERGHQPQYF,TGTGCGAGCAGTGAAAGGGGCCATCAGCCCCAGTATTTT
TRBJ1-5,NA,TRBV19,NA,CASTRGGRVYQPQHF,TGTGCCAGTACCCGCGGGGGGAGAGTTTATCAGCCCCAGCATTTT
TRBJ1-1,NA,TRBV2,NA,CASSEYLGNTEAFF,TGTGCCAGCAGTGAATACCTTGGGAACACTGAAGCTTTCTTT
TRBJ1-5,medium-sized,TRBV10-3,NA,CAISESNPTASNQPQHF,TGTGCCATCAGTGAGTCGAATCCTACAGCAAGCAATCAGCCCCAGCATTTT
TRBJ1-5,many,TRBV6-2/TRBV6-3,TRBD1,CASSYDRDFGNQPQHF,TGTGCCAGCAGTTACGACAGGGACTTTGGCAATCAGCCCCAGCATTTT
TRBJ1-2,NA,TRBV5-4,NA,CASSFKETLPNYGYTF,TGTGCCAGCAGCTTTAAGGAGACACTTCCTAACTATGGCTACACCTTC
TRBJ2-1,many,TRBV7-9,NA,CASSPPGGEYNEQFF,TGTGCCAGCAGCCCCCCAGGGGGGGAGTACAATGAGCAGTTCTTC
TRBJ2-7,many,TRBV20-1,TRBD2,CSARSRNGLAGGREQYF,TGCAGTGCTAGATCTCGAAATGGACTAGCGGGAGGGCGCGAGCAGTACTTC
TRBJ1-3,many,TRBV19,NA,CASSASRNTIYF,TGTGCCAGTAGTGCTTCCCGAAACACCATATATTTT
TRBJ2-1,NA,TRBV20-1,TRBD2,CSGTQPRLAGPRHLNEQFF,TGCAGTGGAACACAGCCGCGACTAGCGGGACCCCGTCACCTCAATGAGCAGTTCTTC
TRBJ1-4,NA,TRBV6-1,NA,CASSEWGLNTEKLFF,TGTGCCAGCAGTGAATGGGGCCTGAACACTGAAAAACTGTTTTTT
TRBJ1-1,NA,TRBV11-2,TRBD1,CASNPGLGQEAFF,TGTGCCAGCAACCCAGGGCTGGGACAGGAAGCTTTCTTT
TRBJ2-2,NA,TRBV12-3/TRBV12-4,NA,CASSSGRGRNTGELVF,TGTGCCAGCAGTTCCGGACGGGGGCGGAACACCGGGGAGCTGGTTTTT
TRBJ2-1,many,TRBV11-3,TRBD1,CASSTRDRGDRSYNEQFF,TGTGCCAGCAGCACTCGGGACAGGGGGGATAGGTCCTACAATGAGCAGTTCTTC
TRBJ2-3,NA,TRBV5-4,TRBD2,CASSGSTNGGSSYNEQYF,TGTGCCAGCAGCGGTTCCACCAACGGGGGGAGCTCCTACAATGAGCAGTATTTT
TRBJ2-2,NA,TRBV6-1,NA,CASKGGGDDTGELFF,TGTGCCAGCAAAGGAGGGGGGGATGACACTGGGGAGCTGTTTTTT
TRBJ2-3,NA,TRBV5-1,NA,CASSLEGGQYF,TGCGCCAGCAGCTTGGAGGGGGGGCAGTATTTT
TRBJ2-5,once,TRBV7-9,TRBD2,CASSFPTSGETQYF,TGTGCCAGCAGCTTTCCGACTAGCGGGGAGACCCAGTACTTC
TRBJ2-1,many,TRBV6-2/TRBV6-3,TRBD2,CASSYSGLGNNEQFF,TGTGCCAGCAGTTACTCGGGACTAGGTAACAATGAGCAGTTCTTC
TRBJ2-1,NA,TRBV20-1,TRBD2,CSAAGTSGRSNEQFF,TGCAGTGCAGCCGGGACTAGCGGGAGGTCGAATGAGCAGTTCTTC